This TCR beta chain emerged from a study of a mutant IDH1 vaccine in newly diagnosed glioma. Time point noted: week 35, safety follow-up. Each vaccine dose was 300 ug of mutant IDH1 20-mer peptide, with topical imiquimod. Sequencing was performed with immunoSEQ multiplex PCR; in TCRdb, only in-frame clones are kept and a portion is missing. This repertoire shows 30,000 or so clones, under 85% found once; its top ten account for almost 9.5%. This CDR3 is 14 amino acids long. CDR1 SGHNT and CDR2 YYREEE come from the germline V gene (reference sequence). V lost 4 bases, J lost 8 bases, and 15 bases lay in between. With regard to this clone: Antigen specificity is unknown.

The chain is built from TRBV5-4 and TRBJ2-2; D assignment may be TRBD1 or TRBD2 (6 bases each). The sequence came from a woman between 25 and 40 years old with glioma. Some clones in this sample may be carry-over from other donors' samples. Sequences were derived from PBMCs, sampled from a glioma patient whose treatment included an IDH1 peptide vaccine. CDR3 in amino acids: CASSPPGAKGELFF. The CDR3 coding sequence is TGTGCCAGCAGCCCCCCGGGGGCGAAGGGGGAGCTGTTTTTT.